This T cell receptor (beta chain) was obtained from a study of blood T cell repertoires in COVID-19. Study-wide context: In each case, the material was cDNA or gDNA derived from T cells, B-cell-depleted T cells, or PBMCs.

As handled by the study authors: Amplification of reference gene primers was used by the study to estimate nucleated cell counts. Repertoires were generated with immunoSEQ multiplex PCR, while TCRdb's copy carries only in-frame clones and drops some. V, J and clone size derive from that table, while D and trimming were established from the DNA sequence. The sample carries 100,000 to 150,000 clones, around 90% recorded once. Trimming removed 6 bases at V and 0 bases at J, with 26 bases between. Looked up from germline, CDR1 is MNHNY and CDR2 is SVGAGI (reference sequence). The CDR3 is 19 residues long.

The sequenced material came from peripheral blood. The chain has TRBV6-6 and TRBJ1-2, with TRBD1 as a possible D gene (6 bases). The clonotype was recovered from an older woman with COVID-19, enrolled during active disease. The CDR3 coding sequence is TGTGCCAGCAGCTATAAGGGACACAGGGCCTCTTCGACTAACTATGGCTACACCTTC. Translating it yields CASSYKGHRASSTNYGYTF.